The rows below give T cell receptor beta chains drawn from one sample of a study of cytomegalovirus exposure and HLA in healthy donors. TCRdb keeps only in-frame clones here, not all; method: immunoSEQ multiplex PCR. The sample has more than 300,000 clones, roughly 90% seen once; the top ten hold roughly 0.8%. Input material: PBMCs. Receptors originate from a woman younger than 35 in good health and CMV-seronegative. Each CDR3 is given with its conserved first and last residue. D genes are given only for firm matches. The size of a clone is reported for some rows only, either as once, few or many, or as a class for expanded clones.

V gene	J gene	D gene	clone size	CDR3 protein	CDR3 DNA
TRBV6-1	TRBJ2-7	TRBD2	.	CASSEPQRGYYEQYF	TGTGCCAGCAGTGAGCCCCAGCGGGGTTACTACGAGCAGTACTTC
TRBV28	TRBJ2-1	TRBD2	.	CASSLGLAGAFEQFF	TGTGCCAGCAGTTTAGGACTAGCGGGAGCCTTTGAGCAGTTCTTC
TRBV27	TRBJ1-5	TRBD1	.	CASRQGASNQPQHF	TGTGCCAGCAGACAGGGGGCTAGCAATCAGCCCCAGCATTTT
TRBV6-6	TRBJ1-4	.	.	CASGTGNEKLFF	TGTGCCAGCGGAACAGGGAATGAAAAACTGTTTTTT
TRBV5-1	TRBJ2-3	TRBD2	.	CASSWGTRPTDTQYF	TGCGCCAGCAGCTGGGGGACTAGACCGACAGATACGCAGTATTTT
TRBV10-1	TRBJ2-1	.	.	CASSVNPAVDRNNEQFF	TGCGCCAGCAGTGTAAACCCGGCGGTAGATAGGAACAATGAGCAGTTCTTC
TRBV27	TRBJ2-3	TRBD2	.	CATLPGTSGRALISDTQYF	TGTGCCACCCTTCCAGGGACTAGCGGGAGGGCCCTCATTTCAGATACGCAGTATTTT
TRBV5-5	TRBJ1-6	.	.	CASSFTPGGNSPLHF	TGTGCCAGCAGCTTTACCCCCGGGGGAAATTCACCCCTCCACTTT
TRBV6-1	TRBJ2-3	TRBD2	once	CASSESLAGGDDTQYF	TGTGCCAGCAGTGAATCACTAGCGGGGGGAGACGATACGCAGTATTTT
TRBV2	TRBJ1-4	.	once	CASSDRRQANEKLFF	TGTGCCAGCAGTGACAGGCGTCAGGCTAATGAAAAACTGTTTTTT
TRBV6-1	TRBJ1-5	.	.	CASSEAVTGNQPQHF	TGTGCCAGCAGTGAAGCAGTAACAGGCAATCAGCCCCAGCATTTT
TRBV6-4	TRBJ2-1	TRBD2	few	CASGGLAGSNEQFF	TGTGCCAGCGGGGGACTAGCGGGATCCAATGAGCAGTTCTTC
TRBV4-1	TRBJ1-3	.	.	CASSQGPGSNGNTIYF	TGCGCCAGCAGCCAAGGCCCAGGGTCAAATGGAAACACCATATATTTT
TRBV5-1	TRBJ2-7	.	.	CASSVERGNAEQYF	TGCGCCAGCAGCGTCGAAAGGGGGAATGCCGAGCAGTACTTC
TRBV5-6	TRBJ1-2	TRBD1	.	CASSPTGVYYGYTF	TGTGCCAGCAGCCCGACAGGGGTGTACTATGGCTACACCTTC
TRBV5-8	TRBJ2-7	.	.	CASAGSAYEQYF	TGTGCCAGCGCCGGGTCTGCCTACGAGCAGTACTTC
TRBV7-9	TRBJ1-3	.	.	CASSLPTGLSGNTIYF	TGTGCCAGCAGCTTACCGACAGGCCTCTCTGGAAACACCATATATTTT
TRBV5-4	TRBJ2-7	TRBD1	.	CASSSTGGPSYEQYF	TGTGCCAGCAGCTCAACAGGGGGGCCTTCCTACGAGCAGTACTTC
TRBV5-1	TRBJ2-7	TRBD2	.	CASSLGQSGSYEQYF	TGCGCCAGCAGCTTGGGTCAGAGCGGGAGCTACGAGCAGTACTTC
TRBV11-3	TRBJ1-1	.	.	CASSFMTGRGSNTEAFF	TGTGCCAGCAGCTTTATGACAGGTCGTGGCTCGAACACTGAAGCTTTCTTT
TRBV9	TRBJ2-7	TRBD1	.	CASSGGTGVLYEQYF	TGTGCCAGCAGCGGGGGGACAGGTGTCTTGTACGAGCAGTACTTC
TRBV28	TRBJ2-3	.	once	CASSLEDTQYF	TGTGCCAGCAGTTTGGAGGATACGCAGTATTTT
TRBV28	TRBJ2-7	.	.	CASSRGSDYEQYF	TGTGCCAGTTCAAGGGGCTCGGACTACGAGCAGTACTTC
TRBV2	TRBJ1-5	TRBD1	once	CASSENRGYSNQPQHF	TGTGCCAGCAGTGAAAACAGGGGTTATAGCAATCAGCCCCAGCATTTT
TRBV15	TRBJ1-5	TRBD1	.	CATSRDRYSNQPQHF	TGTGCCACCAGCCGGGACAGGTATAGCAATCAGCCCCAGCATTTT
TRBV5-1	TRBJ2-3	TRBD1	.	CASSWPGTGNTDTQYF	TGCGCCAGCAGCTGGCCCGGGACAGGGAACACAGATACGCAGTATTTT
TRBV4-1	TRBJ1-2	.	.	CASSQEQNGGYGYTF	TGCGCCAGCAGCCAAGAACAAAACGGGGGCTATGGCTACACCTTC
TRBV5-4	TRBJ2-3	.	once	CASSLVERTDTQYF	TGTGCCAGCAGCTTGGTAGAACGCACAGATACGCAGTATTTT
TRBV28	TRBJ2-7	TRBD1	.	CASRFPGTGEQYF	TGTGCCAGCAGATTTCCAGGGACAGGCGAGCAGTACTTC